The 2 T cell receptor beta chains below were found in one sample sequenced in a study of cytomegalovirus exposure and HLA in healthy donors. A multiplex PCR was run with 60 Vbeta primers and 13 Jbeta primers. Assay used: immunoSEQ multiplex PCR; TCRdb lists only in-frame clones, some missing. The sample is made up of tens of thousands of clones, and the top ten hold approximately 2.9% of it. Sequences were obtained from PBMCs. All receptors come from a woman aged 25 to 39 in good health and CMV-seropositive.

The J gene is TRBJ2-1, the V gene TRBV28, with 7 bases that match TRBD1. Per germline, CDR1 MDHEN and CDR2 SYDVKM. The CDR3 has 12 residues. The V gene end was trimmed by 10 bases and the J gene end by 0 bases; junction bases not matched to a gene: 0. The chain's CDR3 is CATGGSYNEQFF. The CDR3 coding sequence is TGTGCCACAGGGGGCTCCTACAATGAGCAGTTCTTC. Based on the CDR3 plus reference TRBV28 and TRBJ2-1, the full variable domain is DVKVTQSSRYLVKRTGEKVFLECVQDMDHENMFWYRQDPGLGLRLIYFSYDVKMKEKGDIPEGYSVSREKKERFSLILESASTNQTSMYLCATGGSYNEQFFGPGTRLTVL.

The chain joins TRBV30 to TRBJ1-6, with D possibly being TRBD1 (6 bases). The CDR3 runs to 13 residues. V dropped 2 bases and J dropped 8 bases, with 10 bases sitting between them. Germline V CDR1 and CDR2: GTSNPN, SVGIG (reference sequence). The CDR3 DNA follows: TGTGCCTGGAGTCTGGGGGCCCATTCACCCCTCCACTTT. It codes for CAWSLGAHSPLHF.